The T cell receptor beta chain under discussion was sequenced for a study of blood T cells in healthy people across ages. The second PCR ran about 6 to 12 cycles with a sample-barcoded 5' primer and J-beta primers. Every cDNA molecule bore a tag from a template-switch adaptor containing 12 random nucleotides. Researchers report that each sample yielded at least 3 million CDR3-containing paired-end reads. Each CDR3 protein is one row after TCRdb ran MiXCR on the 5' RACE reads. The sample lists around 990,000 distinct CDR3 sequences, roughly two fifths seen once, with under 15% in the top ten. The CDR3 has 13 residues. Germline assignment: CDR1 SGHTA and CDR2 FQGNSA. V was pared by 4 bases and J by 2 bases, with 8 bases between. This clonotype was counted many times.

The sequence came from a young man in good health. The material sequenced was blood. The chain joins TRBV7-2 to TRBJ2-5; D may be TRBD1 (6 bases). The CDR3 loop reads CASSYRVQETQYF. The CDR3 DNA reads as TGTGCCAGCAGCTACAGGGTTCAAGAGACCCAGTACTTC.